A selection of T cell receptor beta chains follows, all from one sample in a study of T cells after yellow fever vaccination. One entry per CDR3 protein, called by TCRdb with MiXCR from the 5' RACE reads. In the table there are a few hundred thousand distinct CDR3 sequences, 6.9% of which are singletons. The sequenced sample was CD4+ T cells sorted from PBMCs, obtained 15 days after the yellow fever booster vaccination. These receptors were taken from a man aged 25 to 40 who received the YFV17D yellow fever vaccine. The CDR3 runs from the conserved cysteine through the conserved F or W. The D gene is left open where the match is weak. Where a row states a size, it is once, few, many or the class of an expanded clone; other rows omit it.

J	V	D	size	DNA	CDR3
TRBJ2-5	TRBV29-1	TRBD2	.	TGCAGCGTCGTCCCTAGCGGCCCGGCGGGGACCCAGTACTTC	CSVVPSGPAGTQYF
TRBJ2-1	TRBV7-2	TRBD1	.	TGTGCCAGCAGCCAACACGGACAGGGTGTGAATGAGCAGTTCTTC	CASSQHGQGVNEQFF
TRBJ2-7	TRBV4-3	.	once	TGCGCCAGCAGCAAAGGGGTGGGGTACGAGCAGTACTTC	CASSKGVGYEQYF
TRBJ2-5	TRBV5-1	.	.	TGCGCCAGCAGCTTGGCGCAGGGCAGGGGAGAGACCCAGTACTTC	CASSLAQGRGETQYF
TRBJ2-3	TRBV7-2	TRBD2	many	TGTGCCAGCAGCTTATCCTTTTTACGAGGGAGGGGTACAGATACGCAGTATTTT	CASSLSFLRGRGTDTQYF
TRBJ2-2	TRBV27	.	few	TGTGCCAGCGGGCTGGAGGCTTCGGCCGGGGAGCTGTTTTTT	CASGLEASAGELFF
TRBJ2-5	TRBV4-3	.	few	TGCGCCAGCAGCCAAGAGGCAAACCAAGAGACCCAGTACTTC	CASSQEANQETQYF
TRBJ1-5	TRBV20-1	.	.	TGCAGTGCAACCCAGGGAAGGAATCAGCCCCAGCATTTT	CSATQGRNQPQHF
TRBJ1-1	TRBV7-2	.	.	TGTGCCAGCAGCTTAGGTATGGCAGCTGAAGCTTTCTTT	CASSLGMAAEAFF
TRBJ1-1	TRBV12-3/TRBV12-4	TRBD1	.	TGTGCCAGCAGTTTAACCAGGGACAGCACTGAAGCTTTCTTT	CASSLTRDSTEAFF
TRBJ2-4	TRBV5-6	.	few	TGTGCCAGCAGTTTGGACCCAAATATTCAGTACTTC	CASSLDPNIQYF
TRBJ2-5	TRBV29-1	TRBD1	many	TGCAGCGTCGACAGGGAGTACCAAGAGACCCAGTACTTC	CSVDREYQETQYF
TRBJ1-4	TRBV7-9	.	.	TGTGCCAGCAGCTCTCGGGTAGCGACTAATGAAAAACTGTTTTTT	CASSSRVATNEKLFF
TRBJ1-1	TRBV7-2	.	.	TGTGCCAGCAGCTCCCTTGGGTCAGTGATTCTGGCTTTCTTT	CASSSLGSVILAFF
TRBJ2-3	TRBV7-3	TRBD2	many	TGTGCCAGCAAGCCGGGACTAGCGGAACAGGATACGCAGTATTTT	CASKPGLAEQDTQYF
TRBJ2-2	TRBV5-1	.	few	TGCGCCAGCAGCGATGGACGCGGGGAGCTGTTTTTT	CASSDGRGELFF
TRBJ1-4	TRBV7-2	.	.	TGTGCCAGCAGCTTATCCCGAGCTAATGAAAAACTGTTTTTT	CASSLSRANEKLFF
TRBJ2-7	TRBV6-5	TRBD2	.	TGTGCCAGCAGTTACTCGTCTAGCGGCTCCTACGAGCAGTACTTC	CASSYSSSGSYEQYF
TRBJ2-7	TRBV18	.	.	TGTGCCAGCTCACCACAACAGGGCTACGAGCAGTACTTC	CASSPQQGYEQYF
TRBJ2-5	TRBV5-6	TRBD2	many	TGTGCCAGCAGCTTGGGACTAGCGGGGGTTCAAGAGACCCAGTACTTC	CASSLGLAGVQETQYF
TRBJ2-1	TRBV7-2	.	.	TGTGCCAGCAGCTTAATTCGTCAGCTCCATGAGCAGTTCTTC	CASSLIRQLHEQFF
TRBJ2-1	TRBV7-9	.	.	TGTGCCAGCAGCGCCTACGGTGAGCAGTTCTTC	CASSAYGEQFF
TRBJ2-5	TRBV29-1	.	few	TGCAGCGATAGGACAGTCCTGGCTCGTGAGACCCAGTACTTC	CSDRTVLARETQYF
TRBJ1-1	TRBV14	.	.	TGTGCCAGCAGCCTCCGATTCATGAACACTGAAGCTTTCTTT	CASSLRFMNTEAFF
TRBJ2-7	TRBV2	.	many	TGTGCCAGCAGTGTAGGACTCCGGGGCGAGCAGTACTTC	CASSVGLRGEQYF
TRBJ1-2	TRBV5-1	.	.	TGCGCCAGCAGCTTCCTGATCAACGATGGCTACACCTTC	CASSFLINDGYTF
TRBJ1-2	TRBV12-5	.	few	TGTGCTAGTGCACCCGGCTACACCTTC	CASAPGYTF
TRBJ2-7	TRBV5-1	.	.	TGCGCCAGCAGCTTGGGGGGTCCGCCCTACGAGCAGTACTTC	CASSLGGPPYEQYF
TRBJ2-7	TRBV28	.	many	TGTGCCAGCAGGGGGTCTTCACCCTCCTACGAGCAGTACTTC	CASRGSSPSYEQYF
TRBJ2-7	TRBV11-1	TRBD2	few	TGTGCCAGCAGCTTAGAGGCTAGCGGGATCGACGAGCAGTACTTC	CASSLEASGIDEQYF
TRBJ1-1	TRBV7-2	.	few	TGTGCCAGCAGCTTAGTGGTGGCGAACACTGAAGCTTTCTTT	CASSLVVANTEAFF
TRBJ2-4	TRBV18	.	many	TGTGCCAGCTCACCACCGGGCCCGGGGCACCCGTTGGGGGACATTCAGTACTTC	CASSPPGPGHPLGDIQYF
TRBJ2-1	TRBV12-3/TRBV12-4	.	many	TGTGCCAGCAATACGGCCTACAATGAGCAGTTCTTC	CASNTAYNEQFF
TRBJ2-7	TRBV5-1	.	few	TGCGCCAGCAGCGAGGGGACCTCCGGGGTGAGCGAGCAGTACTTC	CASSEGTSGVSEQYF
TRBJ2-1	TRBV5-1	TRBD2	.	TGCGCCAGCAGCTCCGGGGGGGCGAGTTCCTACAATGAGCAGTTCTTC	CASSSGGASSYNEQFF
TRBJ1-4	TRBV10-3	.	.	TGTGCCATCAGTGACGGGACGGTAAAATCTAATGAAAAACTGTTTTTT	CAISDGTVKSNEKLFF
TRBJ2-5	TRBV20-1	TRBD2	.	TGCAGTGCACGGACTAGCGGGAGCCACGAGACCCAGTACTTC	CSARTSGSHETQYF
TRBJ2-2	TRBV5-1	.	many	TGCGCCAGCAGCGCGTGGCTGGGGAGCACCGGGGAGCTGTTTTTT	CASSAWLGSTGELFF
TRBJ1-1	TRBV6-1	.	.	TGTGCCAGCAGTGTCCACACACAATTAGAAGCTTTCTTT	CASSVHTQLEAFF
TRBJ2-1	TRBV7-9	.	.	TGTGCCAGCAGCTTAGTTGGGATGTCCTACAATGAGCAGTTCTTC	CASSLVGMSYNEQFF
TRBJ2-1	TRBV4-2	TRBD2	.	TGTGCCAGCAGCCAAGCACGCGGGAGGGGGAACAATGAGCAGTTCTTC	CASSQARGRGNNEQFF
TRBJ1-6	TRBV4-3	.	few	TGCGCCAGCAGCCAAGAGCACGTGTCTTCACCCCTCCACTTT	CASSQEHVSSPLHF
TRBJ2-7	TRBV9	TRBD2	.	TGTGCCAGCAGCGCTCTTAGCGGGTACGAGCAGTACTTC	CASSALSGYEQYF
TRBJ1-1	TRBV27	.	.	TGTGCCAGCAGTTTCGCCGGGTTGGGTGAAGCTTTCTTT	CASSFAGLGEAFF
TRBJ2-5	TRBV2	TRBD2	.	TGTGCCAGCAGTGAACCCTGGACTAGCGGGAATCAAGAGACCCAGTACTTC	CASSEPWTSGNQETQYF
TRBJ2-7	TRBV20-1	.	many	TGCAGTGCTCTTATTGGGGGAAGTTTCGAGCAGTACTTC	CSALIGGSFEQYF
TRBJ2-7	TRBV5-1	.	few	TGCGCCAGCAGCTTGGAACCCCTGGCTCCCTACGAGCAGTACTTC	CASSLEPLAPYEQYF
TRBJ2-7	TRBV12-3/TRBV12-4	.	many	TGTGCCAGCAGTTGGCAAGGGATCGACTACCCCTACGAGCAGTACTTC	CASSWQGIDYPYEQYF